This is a list of T cell receptor beta chains from one sample in a study of T cells in Graves' hyperthyroidism and ophthalmopathy. TCRdb passed the multiplex PCR reads through MiXCR, listing each CDR3 protein once. The sample yields 390,000 or so distinct CDR3 sequences, roughly 14% seen once. The sequenced sample was blood. The receptors here all came from a man aged 18 to 29 with Graves' ophthalmopathy. Each CDR3 is given with its conserved first and last residue. D genes are given only for firm matches. Expanded clones are given a class, and other clones once, few, many or no size at all.

TRBV11-3	many	.	TRBJ1-1	TGTGCCAGCAGCTTCAGGGATTTCACTGAAGCTTTCTTT	CASSFRDFTEAFF
TRBV29-1	many	.	TRBJ2-1	TGCAGCGTAGGACAGAGCGTCTACAATGAGCAGTTCTTC	CSVGQSVYNEQFF
TRBV10-3	.	.	TRBJ1-2	TGTGCCATCAGTGCACAGTCAATGTATGGCTACACCTTC	CAISAQSMYGYTF
TRBV3-1	few	.	TRBJ1-6	TGTGCCAGCAGCCAAGATGAAAGGGGTCGGTCACCCCTCCACTTT	CASSQDERGRSPLHF
TRBV2	few	.	TRBJ1-5	TGTGCCAGCAATCCAGACTTTTCGCATTTT	CASNPDFSHF
TRBV20-1	many	TRBD1	TRBJ1-1	TGCAGTGCTAGAAAGGTGGGACAGGGTGGTTTAACTGAAGCTTTCTTT	CSARKVGQGGLTEAFF
TRBV19	.	TRBD1	TRBJ2-2	TGTGCCAGTGGACAGGGAGGCGGGGAGCTGTTTTTT	CASGQGGGELFF
TRBV6-1	.	.	TRBJ1-5	TGTGCCAGCAGCTCCTGGGAGGTTCCTCAGCCCCAGCATTTT	CASSSWEVPQPQHF
TRBV10-3	many	.	TRBJ2-7	TGTGCCATCCAGGGGTCCTACGAGCAGTACTTC	CAIQGSYEQYF
TRBV15	many	.	TRBJ2-5	TGTGCCACCAGCAGAGATGAGGGGAAGACCCAGTACTTC	CATSRDEGKTQYF
TRBV10-3	.	.	TRBJ2-7	TGTGCCAGCAGTCCTAGAGGCGAGCAGTACTTC	CASSPRGEQYF
TRBV6-2/TRBV6-3	many	TRBD2	TRBJ2-1	TGTGCCAGCAGTCAAACCGGGAGGCTCAGATACAATGAGCAGTTCTTC	CASSQTGRLRYNEQFF
TRBV19	.	.	TRBJ2-1	TGTGCCAGTAGTATCAGGGCTAATGAGCAGTTCTTC	CASSIRANEQFF
TRBV29-1	few	.	TRBJ1-4	TGCAGCGTTGTGCAGACTAATGAAAAACTGTTTTTT	CSVVQTNEKLFF
TRBV5-5	.	.	TRBJ2-1	TGTGCCAGCAGCCCACCTCACTATCTCTACAATGAGCAGTTCTTC	CASSPPHYLYNEQFF
TRBV5-6	.	TRBD2	TRBJ2-2	TGTGCCAGCAGCCCCAGACTAGCGGGAGCACCCGGGGAGCTGTTTTTT	CASSPRLAGAPGELFF
TRBV3-1	many	.	TRBJ2-3	TGTGCCAGCAGCCAAGCACGCACAGATACGCAGTATTTT	CASSQARTDTQYF
TRBV30	many	TRBD1	TRBJ2-3	TGTGCCTGGAGCACCGGACAGGGGTACACAGATACGCAGTATTTT	CAWSTGQGYTDTQYF
TRBV7-8	many	TRBD2	TRBJ2-1	TGTGCCAGCAGCCAACTAGCGGAGGGGACCTACAATGAGCAGTTCTTC	CASSQLAEGTYNEQFF
TRBV13	many	.	TRBJ2-3	TGTGCCAGCATCCCTAGGGGCACAGATACGCAGTATTTT	CASIPRGTDTQYF
TRBV7-9	.	TRBD1	TRBJ1-2	TGTGCCAGCAGCTACCACCCGGGACAGGGGGCACTATCTCATGGCTACACCTTC	CASSYHPGQGALSHGYTF
TRBV13	many	.	TRBJ2-7	TGTGCCAGCAGCTTCGGTCCCCGCCCCTACGAGCAGTACTTC	CASSFGPRPYEQYF
TRBV27	few	TRBD1	TRBJ1-2	TGTGCCAGCAGTCCTATAGCGACAGGGTTCTATGGCTACACCTTC	CASSPIATGFYGYTF
TRBV7-7	many	.	TRBJ2-5	TGTGCTAGCAGTCGCGGGGGCAGGGGGGAGACCCAGTACTTC	CASSRGGRGETQYF
TRBV2	few	TRBD1	TRBJ2-1	TGTGCCAGCAGTGAGGATGGGACAGGGGTCTATGAGCAGTTCTTC	CASSEDGTGVYEQFF
TRBV12-3/TRBV12-4	many	.	TRBJ1-6	TGTGCCAGCAGCTGGGACTGGGAAGGCTCACCCCTCCACTTT	CASSWDWEGSPLHF
TRBV4-2	few	TRBD2	TRBJ2-1	TGTGCCAGCAGCCGTAGCGGGAGCGACTACAATGAGCAGTTCTTC	CASSRSGSDYNEQFF
TRBV27	few	.	TRBJ2-5	TGTGCCAGCAAAGAGACCCAGTACTTC	CASKETQYF
TRBV18	many	.	TRBJ2-1	TGTGCCAGCTCACCACTTGCCGGGGCCGACAACAATGAGCAGTTCTTC	CASSPLAGADNNEQFF
TRBV5-1	.	.	TRBJ2-1	TGCGCCAGCAGCTTGAGTATTCAGGGCTACAATGAGCAGTTCTTC	CASSLSIQGYNEQFF
TRBV6-2/TRBV6-3	many	TRBD2	TRBJ2-1	TGTGCCAGCACCCCCGGGCCTAGCGGGAGCTCCTACAATGAGCAGTTCTTC	CASTPGPSGSSYNEQFF
TRBV7-2	.	.	TRBJ2-7	TGTGCCAGCAGCTTTCTCCAGGAACGAGAGCAGTACTTC	CASSFLQEREQYF
TRBV6-1	many	TRBD1	TRBJ1-1	TGTGCCAGCAGGAGGGACAGGCCTTGGGGCACTGAAGCTTTCTTT	CASRRDRPWGTEAFF
TRBV4-1	.	TRBD2	TRBJ2-1	TGCGCCAGCAGCCAAGAGGGACTAGCGGGAGCTTTGGTAGACAATGAGCAGTTCTTC	CASSQEGLAGALVDNEQFF
TRBV18	.	.	TRBJ2-2	TGTGCCAGCTCCCCCCCTCGGGGGACCAGTACCGGGGAGCTGTTTTTT	CASSPPRGTSTGELFF
TRBV7-6	few	TRBD1	TRBJ2-5	TGTGCCAGCAGCGCGGTATGGGGACAGGGGGAGACCCAGTACTTC	CASSAVWGQGETQYF
TRBV3-1	many	.	TRBJ1-4	TGTGCCAGCAGCCAAAGCGGTGAAAAACTGTTTTTT	CASSQSGEKLFF
TRBV9	few	.	TRBJ2-5	TGTGCCAGCAGCGTAGCCCCCACGGGGCCACAAGAGACCCAGTACTTC	CASSVAPTGPQETQYF
TRBV10-3	.	.	TRBJ1-2	TGTGCCATCGCAAACGGCGCTTACGGCTACACCTTC	CAIANGAYGYTF
TRBV28	few	TRBD1	TRBJ2-1	TGTGCCAGCAGTTCCCCGACAGGGACGGAGAGGAGTTATGGTGAGCAGTTCTTC	CASSSPTGTERSYGEQFF
TRBV5-1	many	.	TRBJ1-5	TGCGCCAGCAGCTCGTTACCAGCTTATAGCAATCAGCCCCAGCATTTT	CASSSLPAYSNQPQHF
TRBV2	many	TRBD2	TRBJ2-1	TGTGCCAGCAGTGGACTAGCGGGGTACAATGAGCAGTTCTTC	CASSGLAGYNEQFF
TRBV11-3	once	.	TRBJ1-2	TGTGCCAGCAGCTCGACGAGCGGGGGCCCAGGAGGTCATGGCTACACCTTC	CASSSTSGGPGGHGYTF
TRBV30	many	TRBD1	TRBJ2-1	TGTGCCTGGACAGGGGGTGTCCTCTACAATGAGCAGTTCTTC	CAWTGGVLYNEQFF
TRBV7-3	many	TRBD2	TRBJ2-7	TGTGCCAGCAGCCTTTCAGGTGCGGGGGGTCCTAGGGAGCAGTACTTC	CASSLSGAGGPREQYF
TRBV10-3	.	.	TRBJ1-2	TGTGCCATCAGTTTTCAGGCGACTCCTGGGGCTAACTATGGCTACACCTTC	CAISFQATPGANYGYTF
TRBV11-2	many	.	TRBJ2-3	TGTGCCAGCAGTTTGCAGCGATATTATAGCACAGATACGCAGTATTTT	CASSLQRYYSTDTQYF
TRBV19	few	.	TRBJ2-1	TGTGCCAGTAGTATAGACCGTGGCCTGTCGGATGAGCAGTTCTTC	CASSIDRGLSDEQFF
TRBV6-1	many	TRBD2	TRBJ2-5	TGTGCCAGCAGTTGGGGGGGAAGGGCTGAGACCCAGTACTTC	CASSWGGRAETQYF
TRBV7-9	.	.	TRBJ2-5	TGTGCCAGCAGCTTAGATGGGGGGCTTGAGACCCAGTACTTC	CASSLDGGLETQYF
TRBV11-2	.	TRBD2	TRBJ2-3	TGTGCCAGCAGCGCACCACTAGCGGGAGGCCACACAGATACGCAGTATTTT	CASSAPLAGGHTDTQYF
TRBV6-5	many	.	TRBJ2-7	TGTGCCAGCAGTTACGGGGCTCCCGAACCTTACGAGCAGTACTTC	CASSYGAPEPYEQYF
TRBV5-8	many	TRBD2	TRBJ2-1	TGTGCCAGCAGCTTGGACCGGCTAGCGGGAGGCCGGGGGACTGAGCAGTTCTTC	CASSLDRLAGGRGTEQFF
TRBV5-4	.	.	TRBJ2-3	TGTGCCAGCAGCTGGCGGGCTAGCTTCTCCTTCACAGATACGCAGTATTTT	CASSWRASFSFTDTQYF